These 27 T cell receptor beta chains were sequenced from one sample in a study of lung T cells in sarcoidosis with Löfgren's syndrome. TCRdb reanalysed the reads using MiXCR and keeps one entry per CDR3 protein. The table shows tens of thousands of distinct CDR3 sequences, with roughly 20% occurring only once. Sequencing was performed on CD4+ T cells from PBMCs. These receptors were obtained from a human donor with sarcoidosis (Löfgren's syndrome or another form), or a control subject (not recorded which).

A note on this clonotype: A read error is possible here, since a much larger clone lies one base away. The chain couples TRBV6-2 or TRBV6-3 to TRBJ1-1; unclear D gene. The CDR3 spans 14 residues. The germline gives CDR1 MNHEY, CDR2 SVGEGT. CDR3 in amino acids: CASSYSGMNTEASF. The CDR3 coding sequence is TGTGCCAGCAGTTACAGTGGGATGAACACTGAAGCTTCCTTT.

The CDR3 DNA reads as TGTGCCAGCACCCCCGGGGGGGGAAGCAATCAGCCCCAGCATTTT. Its protein product is CASTPGGGSNQPQHF. The rearrangement links TRBV28 to TRBJ1-5; TRBD1 might be the D (5 bases). Germline CDR1 reads MDHEN; CDR2 reads SYDVKM. V lost 7 bases and J 1 base, leaving 14 bases between the germline ends. The CDR3 has 15 amino acids.

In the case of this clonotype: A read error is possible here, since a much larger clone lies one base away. CDR3 sequence reads: CASSFRVNTEAFF. In DNA form, the CDR3 reads TGTGCCAGCAGTTTCAGGGTGAACACTGAAGCTTTCTTT. V gene TRBV12-3 or TRBV12-4 combines with J gene TRBJ1-1; D perhaps matches TRBD1 (5 bases). The CDR3 length is 13 residues. V was shortened by 3 bases and J by 0 bases, with 5 bases between the two germline ends.

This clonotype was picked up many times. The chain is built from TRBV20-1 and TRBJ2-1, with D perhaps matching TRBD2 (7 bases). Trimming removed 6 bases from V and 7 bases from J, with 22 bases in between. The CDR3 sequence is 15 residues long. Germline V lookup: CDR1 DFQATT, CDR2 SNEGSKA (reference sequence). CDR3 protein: CSAPDAERGGNEQFF. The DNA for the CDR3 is TGCAGTGCCCCGGACGCGGAGAGGGGGGGGAATGAGCAGTTCTTC.

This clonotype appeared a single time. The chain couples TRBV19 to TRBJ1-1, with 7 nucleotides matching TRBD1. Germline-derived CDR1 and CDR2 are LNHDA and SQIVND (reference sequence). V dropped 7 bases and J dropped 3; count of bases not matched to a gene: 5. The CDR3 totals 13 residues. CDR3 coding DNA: TGTGCCAGTACGGGACAGATGGACACTGAAGCTTTCTTT. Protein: CASTGQMDTEAFF.

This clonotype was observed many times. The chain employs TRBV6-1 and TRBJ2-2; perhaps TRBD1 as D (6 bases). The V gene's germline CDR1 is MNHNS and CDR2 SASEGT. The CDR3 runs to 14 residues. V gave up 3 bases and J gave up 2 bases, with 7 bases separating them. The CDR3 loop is CASSEDRNTGELFF. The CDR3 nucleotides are TGTGCCAGCAGTGAGGACAGAAACACCGGGGAGCTGTTTTTT.

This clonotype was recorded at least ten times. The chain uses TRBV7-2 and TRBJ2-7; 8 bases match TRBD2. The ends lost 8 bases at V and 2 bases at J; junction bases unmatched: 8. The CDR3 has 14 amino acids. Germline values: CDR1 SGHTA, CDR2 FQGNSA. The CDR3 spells CASVVNSGTYEQYF. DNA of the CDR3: TGTGCCAGCGTCGTAAATAGCGGGACCTACGAGCAGTACTTC.

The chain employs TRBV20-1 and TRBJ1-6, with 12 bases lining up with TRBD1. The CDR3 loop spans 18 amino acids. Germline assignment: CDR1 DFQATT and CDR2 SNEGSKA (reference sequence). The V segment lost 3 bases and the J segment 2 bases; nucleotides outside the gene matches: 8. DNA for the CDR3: TGCAGTGCTAGGGCGGGACAGGGGGCTCTAACCTATAATTCACCCCTCCACTTT. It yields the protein CSARAGQGALTYNSPLHF.

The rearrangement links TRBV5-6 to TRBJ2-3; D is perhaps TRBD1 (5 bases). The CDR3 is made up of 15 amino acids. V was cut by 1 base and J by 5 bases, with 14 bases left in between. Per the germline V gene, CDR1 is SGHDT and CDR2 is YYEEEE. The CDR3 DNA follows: TGTGCCAGCAGCTTGCTCACAGGTGCTGAAGATACGCAGTATTTT. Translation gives CASSLLTGAEDTQYF.

The CDR3 is CASSLERGSYNEQFF. CDR3 in DNA: TGCGCCAGCAGCTTGGAACGGGGCTCCTACAATGAGCAGTTCTTC. This chain uses TRBV5-1 with TRBJ2-1, with a weak D call TRBD2 (5 bases). V was cut by 0 bases and J by 0 bases, with 7 bases left in between. Germline lookup yields CDR1 SGHRS and CDR2 YFSETQ. This CDR3 is built from 15 residues.

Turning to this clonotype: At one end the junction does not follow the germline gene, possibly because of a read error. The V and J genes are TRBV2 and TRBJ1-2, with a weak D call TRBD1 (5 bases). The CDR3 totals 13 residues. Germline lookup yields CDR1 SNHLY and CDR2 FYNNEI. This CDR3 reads CASSEGVNYGCTF. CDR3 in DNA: TGTGCCAGCAGTGAGGGGGTTAACTATGGCTGCACCTTC. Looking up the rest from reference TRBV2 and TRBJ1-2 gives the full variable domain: EPEVTQTPSHQVTQMGQEVILRCVPISNHLYFYWYRQILGQKVEFLVSFYNNEISEKSEIFDDQFSVERPDGSNFTLKIRSTKLEDSAMYFCASSEGVNYGCTFGSGTRLTVV.

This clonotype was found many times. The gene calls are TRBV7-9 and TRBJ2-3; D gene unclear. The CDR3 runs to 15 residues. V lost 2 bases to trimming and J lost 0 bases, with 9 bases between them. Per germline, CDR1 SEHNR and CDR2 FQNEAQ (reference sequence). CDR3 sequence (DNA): TGTGCCAGCAGCTTACAGTCAACTAGCACAGATACGCAGTATTTT. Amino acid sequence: CASSLQSTSTDTQYF.

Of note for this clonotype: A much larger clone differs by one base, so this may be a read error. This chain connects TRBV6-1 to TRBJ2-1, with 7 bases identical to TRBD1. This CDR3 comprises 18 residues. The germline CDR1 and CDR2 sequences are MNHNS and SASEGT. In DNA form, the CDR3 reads TGTGCCAGCAATGAATTCACCCAGGGGACGGGGACAGTGAATGAGCAGTTCTTC. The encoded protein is CASNEFTQGTGTVNEQFF.

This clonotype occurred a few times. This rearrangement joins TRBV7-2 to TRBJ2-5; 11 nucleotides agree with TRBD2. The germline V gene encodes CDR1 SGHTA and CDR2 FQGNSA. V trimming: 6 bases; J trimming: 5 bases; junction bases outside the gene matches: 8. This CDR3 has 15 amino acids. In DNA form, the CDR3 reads TGTGCCAGCAGTCGTATAGCGGGGGGGAGGGAGACCCAGTACTTC. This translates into CASSRIAGGRETQYF.

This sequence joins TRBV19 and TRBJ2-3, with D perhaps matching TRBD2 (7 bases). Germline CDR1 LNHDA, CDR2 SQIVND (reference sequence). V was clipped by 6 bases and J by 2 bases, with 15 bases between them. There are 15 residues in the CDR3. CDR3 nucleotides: TGTGCCAGTAGGGATTGGCGGGGGCCCACAGATACGCAGTATTTT. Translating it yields CASRDWRGPTDTQYF.

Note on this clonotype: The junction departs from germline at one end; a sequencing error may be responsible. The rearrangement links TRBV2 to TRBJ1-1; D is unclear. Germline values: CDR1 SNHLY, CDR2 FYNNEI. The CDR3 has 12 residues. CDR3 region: CASSEYGTGAFF. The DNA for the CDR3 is TGTGCCAGCAGTGAATACGGCACTGGAGCTTTCTTT. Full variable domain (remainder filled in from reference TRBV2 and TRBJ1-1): EPEVTQTPSHQVTQMGQEVILRCVPISNHLYFYWYRQILGQKVEFLVSFYNNEISEKSEIFDDQFSVERPDGSNFTLKIRSTKLEDSAMYFCASSEYGTGAFFGQGTRLTVV.

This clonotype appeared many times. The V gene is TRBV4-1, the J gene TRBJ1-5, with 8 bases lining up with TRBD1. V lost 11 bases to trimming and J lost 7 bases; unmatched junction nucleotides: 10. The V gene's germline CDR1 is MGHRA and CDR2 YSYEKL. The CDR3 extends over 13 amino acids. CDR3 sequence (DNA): TGCGCCGGAATACAGGGGGATCGACAGCCCCAGCATTTT. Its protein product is CAGIQGDRQPQHF.

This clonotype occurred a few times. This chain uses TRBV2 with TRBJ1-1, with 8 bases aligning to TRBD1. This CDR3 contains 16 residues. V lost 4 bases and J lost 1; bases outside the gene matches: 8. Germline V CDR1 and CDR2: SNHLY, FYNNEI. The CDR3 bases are TGTGCCAGCAGTGTCCCAGGACAGGGCGGGAACACTGAAGCTTTCTTT. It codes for CASSVPGQGGNTEAFF. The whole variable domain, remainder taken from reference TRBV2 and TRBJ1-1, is EPEVTQTPSHQVTQMGQEVILRCVPISNHLYFYWYRQILGQKVEFLVSFYNNEISEKSEIFDDQFSVERPDGSNFTLKIRSTKLEDSAMYFCASSVPGQGGNTEAFFGQGTRLTVV.

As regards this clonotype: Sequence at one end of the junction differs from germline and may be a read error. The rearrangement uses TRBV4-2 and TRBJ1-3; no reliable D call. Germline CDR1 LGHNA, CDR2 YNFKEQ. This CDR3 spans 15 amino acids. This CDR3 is CTSSQGQDSGNTIYF. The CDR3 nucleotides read TGTACCAGCAGCCAAGGGCAGGACTCTGGAAACACCATATATTTT.

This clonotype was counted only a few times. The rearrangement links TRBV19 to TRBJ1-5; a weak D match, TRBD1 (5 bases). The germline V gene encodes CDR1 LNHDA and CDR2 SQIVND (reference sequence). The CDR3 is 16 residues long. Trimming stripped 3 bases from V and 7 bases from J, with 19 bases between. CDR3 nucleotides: TGTGCCAGTAGTATGGAAGGGGAAGGATCTCGCCAGCCCCAGCATTTT. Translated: CASSMEGEGSRQPQHF.

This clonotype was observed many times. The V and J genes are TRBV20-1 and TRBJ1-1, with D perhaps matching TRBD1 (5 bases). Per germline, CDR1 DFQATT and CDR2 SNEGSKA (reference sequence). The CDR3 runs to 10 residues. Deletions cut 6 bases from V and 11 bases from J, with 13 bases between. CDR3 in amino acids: CSARWGKAFF. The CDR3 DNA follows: TGCAGTGCCCGGTGGGGGAAGGCTTTCTTT.

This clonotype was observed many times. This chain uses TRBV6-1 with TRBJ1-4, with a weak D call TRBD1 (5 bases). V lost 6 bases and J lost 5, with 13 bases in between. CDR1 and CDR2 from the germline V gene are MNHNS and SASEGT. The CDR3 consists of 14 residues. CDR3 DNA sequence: TGTGCCAGCAGCCCGACAGTGCAGAATGAAAAACTGTTTTTT. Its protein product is CASSPTVQNEKLFF.

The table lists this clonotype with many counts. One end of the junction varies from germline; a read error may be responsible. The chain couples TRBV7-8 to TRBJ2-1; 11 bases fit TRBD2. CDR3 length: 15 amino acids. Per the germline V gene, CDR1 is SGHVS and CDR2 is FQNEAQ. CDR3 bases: TGTGCCAGCAGCATAGCGGGAGGGCGGTACAATGAGCAGTTCTTC. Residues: CASSIAGGRYNEQFF.

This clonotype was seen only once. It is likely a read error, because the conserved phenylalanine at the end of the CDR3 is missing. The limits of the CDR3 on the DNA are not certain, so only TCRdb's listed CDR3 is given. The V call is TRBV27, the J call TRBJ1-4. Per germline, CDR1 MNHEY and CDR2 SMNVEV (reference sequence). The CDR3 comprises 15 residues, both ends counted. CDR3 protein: CASSLRRGTNEKPFS.

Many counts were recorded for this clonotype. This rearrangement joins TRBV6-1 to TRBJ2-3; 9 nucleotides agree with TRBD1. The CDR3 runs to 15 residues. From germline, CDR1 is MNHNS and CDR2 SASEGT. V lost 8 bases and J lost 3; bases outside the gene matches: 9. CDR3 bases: TGTGCCAGCCGGGGACCGGGACAGGGAACAGATACGCAGTATTTT. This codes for CASRGPGQGTDTQYF.

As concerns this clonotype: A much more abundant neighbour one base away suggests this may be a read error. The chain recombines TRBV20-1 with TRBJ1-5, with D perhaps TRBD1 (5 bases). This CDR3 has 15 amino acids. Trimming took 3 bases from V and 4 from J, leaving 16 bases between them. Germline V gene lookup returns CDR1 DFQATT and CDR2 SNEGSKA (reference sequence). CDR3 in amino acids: CSARPGCGHNQPQHF. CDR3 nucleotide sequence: TGCAGTGCTAGGCCAGGGTGTGGCCATAATCAGCCCCAGCATTTT.

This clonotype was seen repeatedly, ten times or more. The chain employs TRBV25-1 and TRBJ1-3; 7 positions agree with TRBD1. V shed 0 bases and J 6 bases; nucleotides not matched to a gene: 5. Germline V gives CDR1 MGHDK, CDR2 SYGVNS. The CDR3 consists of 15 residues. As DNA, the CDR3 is TGTGCCAGCAGTGAATACGACAGGGTGGAAAACACCATATATTTT. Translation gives CASSEYDRVENTIYF.